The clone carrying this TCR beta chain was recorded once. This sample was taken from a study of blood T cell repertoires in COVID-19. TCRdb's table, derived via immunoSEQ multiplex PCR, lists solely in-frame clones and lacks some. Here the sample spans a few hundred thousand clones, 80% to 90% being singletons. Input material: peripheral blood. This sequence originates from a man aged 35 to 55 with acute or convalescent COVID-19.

The CDR3 spells CASVEGLVAGELFF. DNA of the CDR3: TGTGCCAGCGTTGAGGGACTAGTGGCCGGGGAGCTGTTTTTT. The chain combines TRBV7-9 with TRBJ2-2, with 8 positions matching TRBD2. Germline assignment: CDR1 SEHNR and CDR2 FQNEAQ (reference sequence). The CDR3 is 14 amino acids. The V and J ends lost 8 bases and 6 bases, in that order; junction bases with no gene match: 8.